This entry features one T cell receptor beta chain sequence. The antigen is not known. PCR amplification relied on 60 Vbeta primers (plus 13 Jbeta primers). Sequencing used immunoSEQ multiplex PCR; TCRdb keeps in-frame clones, though not all of them. Here the sample table reports 200,000 or so clones. This specimen comes from a study of cytomegalovirus exposure and HLA in healthy donors. Study-wide points: In a later analysis, a missense DCLRE1C variant was linked to TCR beta V- and J-gene trimming. Being productive about 87% or about 30% of the time was typical of most TCR beta V segments in an earlier analysis.

CDR1 and CDR2 from the germline V gene are SGHTA and FQGTGA. The CDR3 runs 15 residues. V lost 6 bases and J lost 5; bases outside the gene matches: 10. J is TRBJ2-5 and V is TRBV7-3; TRBD1 agrees at 9 bases. Sequenced input: PBMCs. This TCR was recovered from a boy aged 5-17 years in good health and CMV-seronegative. The CDR3 protein is CASSRGGQGRETQYF. In DNA form, the CDR3 reads TGTGCCAGCAGTCGCGGGGGACAGGGCCGGGAGACCCAGTACTTC. Based on the CDR3 plus reference TRBV7-3 and TRBJ2-5, the full variable domain is GAGVSQTPSNKVTEKGKYVELRCDPISGHTALYWYRQSLGQGPEFLIYFQGTGAADDSGLPNDRFFAVRPEGSVSTLKIQRTERGDSAVYLCASSRGGQGRETQYFGPGTRLLVL.